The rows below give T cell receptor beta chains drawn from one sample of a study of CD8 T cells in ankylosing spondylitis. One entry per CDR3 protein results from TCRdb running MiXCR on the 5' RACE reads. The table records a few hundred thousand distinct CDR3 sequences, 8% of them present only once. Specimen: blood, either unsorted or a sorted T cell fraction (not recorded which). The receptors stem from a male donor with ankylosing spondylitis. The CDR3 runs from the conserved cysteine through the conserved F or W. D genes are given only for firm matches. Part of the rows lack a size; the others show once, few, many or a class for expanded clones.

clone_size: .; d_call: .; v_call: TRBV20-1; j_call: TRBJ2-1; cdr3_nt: TGCAGTGCTAGTGGGGGGGCTGGCGAGCAGTTCTTC; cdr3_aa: CSASGGAGEQFF
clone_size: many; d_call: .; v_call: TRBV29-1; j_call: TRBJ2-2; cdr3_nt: TGCAGCGTTGAGGGCGGGGCGAACACCGGGGAGCTGTTTTTT; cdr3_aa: CSVEGGANTGELFF
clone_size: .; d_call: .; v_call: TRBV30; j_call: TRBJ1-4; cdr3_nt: TGTGCCTGGAGCGTTCAGGGCGCGGATGAAAAACTGTTTTTT; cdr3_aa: CAWSVQGADEKLFF
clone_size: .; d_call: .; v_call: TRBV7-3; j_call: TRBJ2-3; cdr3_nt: TGTGCCAGCAGCTTTGGGGGTTGGACAGATACGCAGTATTTT; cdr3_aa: CASSFGGWTDTQYF
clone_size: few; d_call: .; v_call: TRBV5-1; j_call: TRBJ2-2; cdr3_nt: TGCGCCAGCACGGTAGCTTTCAACGGCGGGGAGCTGTTTTTT; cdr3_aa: CASTVAFNGGELFF
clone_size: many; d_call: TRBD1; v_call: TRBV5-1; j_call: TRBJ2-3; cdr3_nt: TGCGCCAGCAGCTCCGGGACAGGGGGCCAATTGGGTCTCACAGATACGCAGTATTTT; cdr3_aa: CASSSGTGGQLGLTDTQYF
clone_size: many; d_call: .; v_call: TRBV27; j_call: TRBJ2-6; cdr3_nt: TGTGCCAGCAGCCCGCGTTACTCTGGGGCCAACGTCCTGACTTTC; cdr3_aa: CASSPRYSGANVLTF
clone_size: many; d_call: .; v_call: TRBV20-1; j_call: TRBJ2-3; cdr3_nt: TGCAGTGCCCTGGCAGGGTTAGGGACAGATACGCAGTATTTT; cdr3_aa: CSALAGLGTDTQYF
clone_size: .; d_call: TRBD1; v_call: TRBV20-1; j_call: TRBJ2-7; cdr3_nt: TGCAGTGCTGTTCAACAGGGGGCCTACGAGCAGTACTTC; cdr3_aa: CSAVQQGAYEQYF
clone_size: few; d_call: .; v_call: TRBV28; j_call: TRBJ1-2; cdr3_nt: TGTGCCAGCAGTTTCCCTTACTACTATGGCTACACCTTC; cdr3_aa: CASSFPYYYGYTF
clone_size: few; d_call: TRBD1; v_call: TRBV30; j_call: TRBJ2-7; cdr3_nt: TGTGCCTGGGAACAGGGGGCGCTCAACGAGCAGTACTTC; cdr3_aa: CAWEQGALNEQYF
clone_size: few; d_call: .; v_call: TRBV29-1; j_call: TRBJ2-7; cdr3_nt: TGCAGCGTTGTTCAGTTGAACGAGCAGTACTTC; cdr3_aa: CSVVQLNEQYF
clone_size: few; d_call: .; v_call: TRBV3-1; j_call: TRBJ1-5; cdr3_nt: TGTGCCAGCAGCCAAGGATTTAGCAATCAGCCCCAGCATTTT; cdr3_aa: CASSQGFSNQPQHF
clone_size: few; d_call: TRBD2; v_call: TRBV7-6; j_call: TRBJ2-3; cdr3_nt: TGTGCCAGCAGCTTAGGGACTAGCGCCAAATTTCCCACAGATACGCAGTATTTT; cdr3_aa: CASSLGTSAKFPTDTQYF
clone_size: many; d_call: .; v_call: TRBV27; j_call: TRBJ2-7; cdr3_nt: TGTGCCAGCAGTTTGTCGGGGAGAAGGGGCTACGAGCAGTACTTC; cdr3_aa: CASSLSGRRGYEQYF
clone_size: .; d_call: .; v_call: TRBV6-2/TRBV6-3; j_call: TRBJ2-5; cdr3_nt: TGTGCCAGCAGTTCAAGGGTGGAGACCCAGTACTTC; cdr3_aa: CASSSRVETQYF
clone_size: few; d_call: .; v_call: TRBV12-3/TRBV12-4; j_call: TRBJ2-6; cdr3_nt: TGTGCCAGCAGTTTATTCCGGGATGGGGCCAACGTCCTGACTTTC; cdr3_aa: CASSLFRDGANVLTF
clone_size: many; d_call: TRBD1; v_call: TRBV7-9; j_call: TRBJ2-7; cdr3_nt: TGTGCCAGCAGGTCAGACAGGGGCTACGAGCAGTACTTC; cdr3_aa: CASRSDRGYEQYF
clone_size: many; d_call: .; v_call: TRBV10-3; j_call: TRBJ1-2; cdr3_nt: TGTGCCATCAGTGAGTCGACTCTTGGCACAGCGGACTACTATGGCTACACCTTC; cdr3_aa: CAISESTLGTADYYGYTF
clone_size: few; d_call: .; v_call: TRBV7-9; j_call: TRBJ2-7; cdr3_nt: TGTGCCAGCAGCTTAGGGGGGGATAATACCTACGAGCAGTACTTC; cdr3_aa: CASSLGGDNTYEQYF
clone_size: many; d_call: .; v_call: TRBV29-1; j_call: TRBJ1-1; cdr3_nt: TGCAGCGCCAGGGATAGGAACACTGAAGCTTTCTTT; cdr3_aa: CSARDRNTEAFF
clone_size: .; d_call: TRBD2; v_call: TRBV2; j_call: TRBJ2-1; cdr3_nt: TGTGCCAGCAGTGAATTTGGGACTAGCGGATACAATGAGCAGTTCTTC; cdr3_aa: CASSEFGTSGYNEQFF
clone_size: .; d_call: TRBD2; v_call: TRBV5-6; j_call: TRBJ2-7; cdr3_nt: TGTGCCAGCAGCTTGTTAGCGGGGGTTAGCGAGCAGTACTTC; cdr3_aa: CASSLLAGVSEQYF
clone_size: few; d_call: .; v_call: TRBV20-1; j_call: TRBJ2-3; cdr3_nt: TGCAGTGCCCCCCGTGGGGGGAGCACAGATACGCAGTATTTT; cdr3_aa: CSAPRGGSTDTQYF
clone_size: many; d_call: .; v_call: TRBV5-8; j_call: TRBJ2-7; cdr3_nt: TGTGCCAGCACATGGGGGAGGAACTACGAGCAGTACTTC; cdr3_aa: CASTWGRNYEQYF
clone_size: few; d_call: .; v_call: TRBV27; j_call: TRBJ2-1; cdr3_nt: TGTGCCAGCAGTTCCCTCGGTCCCTATGAGCAGTTCTTC; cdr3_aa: CASSSLGPYEQFF
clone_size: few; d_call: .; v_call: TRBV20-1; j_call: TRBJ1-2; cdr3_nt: TGCAGTGCTAGAGGCAGTCCTCCCTATGGCTACACCTTC; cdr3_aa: CSARGSPPYGYTF
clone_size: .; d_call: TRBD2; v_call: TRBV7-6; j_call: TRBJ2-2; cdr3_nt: TGTGCCAGCAGCTCCCCTAGCGGGAGAGGGGGGGAGCTGTTTTTT; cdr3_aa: CASSSPSGRGGELFF
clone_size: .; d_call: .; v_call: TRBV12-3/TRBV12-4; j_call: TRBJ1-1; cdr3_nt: TGTGCCAGCAGTTTAGACAGGGCCACTGAAGCTTTCTTT; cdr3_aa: CASSLDRATEAFF
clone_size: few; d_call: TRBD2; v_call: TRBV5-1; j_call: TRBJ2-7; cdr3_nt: TGCGCCAGCAGCTTGGTCACGGGAGGGATCTACGAGCAGTACTTC; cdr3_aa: CASSLVTGGIYEQYF
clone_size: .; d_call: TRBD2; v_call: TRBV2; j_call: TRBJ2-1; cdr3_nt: TGTGCCAGCATAAAATCACTAGGGACTAGCGAGAACAATGAGCAGTTCTTC; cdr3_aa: CASIKSLGTSENNEQFF
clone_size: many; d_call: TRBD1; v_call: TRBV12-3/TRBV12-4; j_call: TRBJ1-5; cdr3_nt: TGTGCCAGCAGGGGACAGGGCGGTCAGCCCCAGCATTTT; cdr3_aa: CASRGQGGQPQHF
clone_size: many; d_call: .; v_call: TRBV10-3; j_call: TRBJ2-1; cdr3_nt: TGTGCCATCAGTGCCGCCGTTTACAATGAGCAGTTCTTC; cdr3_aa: CAISAAVYNEQFF
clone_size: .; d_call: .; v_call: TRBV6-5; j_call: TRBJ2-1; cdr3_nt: TGTGCCAGCAGTCGCCTGGATGAGCAGTTCTTC; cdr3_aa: CASSRLDEQFF
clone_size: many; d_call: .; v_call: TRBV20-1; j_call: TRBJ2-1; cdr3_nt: TGCAGTGCGACACGACCAGGGACGGGAAATGAGCAGTTCTTC; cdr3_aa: CSATRPGTGNEQFF
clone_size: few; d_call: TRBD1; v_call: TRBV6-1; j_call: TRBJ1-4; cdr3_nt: TGTGCCAGCACACGCCCACAGGGGTTTGAAAAACTGTTTTTT; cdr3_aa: CASTRPQGFEKLFF
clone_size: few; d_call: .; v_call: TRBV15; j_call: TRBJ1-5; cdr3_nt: TGTGCCACCAGCAGTGTGGGACAAGGCAATCAGCCCCAGCATTTT; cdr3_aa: CATSSVGQGNQPQHF
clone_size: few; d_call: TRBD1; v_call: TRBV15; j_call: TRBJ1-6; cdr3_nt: TGTGCCACCAGCGTGACAGGGAATAATTCACCCCTCCACTTT; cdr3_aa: CATSVTGNNSPLHF
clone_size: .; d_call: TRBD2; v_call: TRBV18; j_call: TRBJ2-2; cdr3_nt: TGTGCCAGCTCACCGTCTAGCGGGAACACCGGGGAGCTGTTTTTT; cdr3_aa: CASSPSSGNTGELFF
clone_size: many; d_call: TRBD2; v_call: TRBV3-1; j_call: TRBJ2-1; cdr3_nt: TGTGCCAGCAGCCTGGGGACTAGCGGAGTCTCCTACAATGAGCAGTTCTTC; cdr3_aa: CASSLGTSGVSYNEQFF
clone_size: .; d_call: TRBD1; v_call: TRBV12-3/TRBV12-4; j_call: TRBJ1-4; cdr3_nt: TGTGCCAGCAGTTTGGGCAGGGGGCGAAGGGGCACTAATGAAAAACTGTTTTTT; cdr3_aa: CASSLGRGRRGTNEKLFF
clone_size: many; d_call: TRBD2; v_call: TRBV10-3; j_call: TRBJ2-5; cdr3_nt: TGTGCCATCAGTGAATTAGCGGGAGAGGTGACCCAGTACTTC; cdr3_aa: CAISELAGEVTQYF
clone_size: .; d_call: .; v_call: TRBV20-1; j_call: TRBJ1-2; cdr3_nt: TGCAGTGCTAGAGGAAGACAAGGACCACCTAACTATGGCTACACCTTC; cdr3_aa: CSARGRQGPPNYGYTF
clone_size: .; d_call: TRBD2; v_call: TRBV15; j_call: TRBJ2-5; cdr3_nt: TGTGCCACCAGCAGGGGGAGGGGATTTACAGACACCGAGACCCAGTACTTC; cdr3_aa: CATSRGRGFTDTETQYF
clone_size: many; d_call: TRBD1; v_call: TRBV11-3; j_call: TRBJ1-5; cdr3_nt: TGTGCCAGCAGCTTAGCCGGACAGGGGGATCAGCCCCAGCATTTT; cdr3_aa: CASSLAGQGDQPQHF
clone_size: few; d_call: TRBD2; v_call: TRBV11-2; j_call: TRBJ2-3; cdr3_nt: TGTGCCGGCAAGAGCGGGAGGGCCGGAGATACGCAGTATTTT; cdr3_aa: CAGKSGRAGDTQYF
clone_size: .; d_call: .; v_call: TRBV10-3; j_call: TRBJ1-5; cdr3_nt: TGTGCCATCAGTTCAGGGTCCAATCAGCCCCAGCATTTT; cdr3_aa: CAISSGSNQPQHF
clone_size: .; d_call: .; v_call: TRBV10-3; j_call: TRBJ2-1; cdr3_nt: TGTGCCATCAGTGCAAACCTAGCTTACAATGAGCAGTTCTTC; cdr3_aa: CAISANLAYNEQFF
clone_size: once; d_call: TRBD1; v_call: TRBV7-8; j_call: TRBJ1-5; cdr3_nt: TGTGCCAGCAGCCCCCAAGGACAGGGATGGAATCAGCCCCAGCATTTT; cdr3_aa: CASSPQGQGWNQPQHF
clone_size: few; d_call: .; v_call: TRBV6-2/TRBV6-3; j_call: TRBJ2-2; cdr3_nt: TGTGCCAGCAGTTACTCGTCGGGCACCGGGGAGCTGTTTTTT; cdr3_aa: CASSYSSGTGELFF
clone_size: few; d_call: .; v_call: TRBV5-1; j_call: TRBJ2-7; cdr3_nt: TGCGCCAGCAGCGCAGGACTGTACGAGCAGTACTTC; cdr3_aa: CASSAGLYEQYF
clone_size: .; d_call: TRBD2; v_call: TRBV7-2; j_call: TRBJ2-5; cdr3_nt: TGTGCCAGCAGCTTAGCGCTAGCTAGCGGGGGACAAGAGACCCAGTACTTC; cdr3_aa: CASSLALASGGQETQYF
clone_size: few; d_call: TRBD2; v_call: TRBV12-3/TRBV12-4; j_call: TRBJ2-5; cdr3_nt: TGTGCCAGCAATCGGCGAGCGGGAGGCTCGGAGACCCAGTACTTC; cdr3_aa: CASNRRAGGSETQYF
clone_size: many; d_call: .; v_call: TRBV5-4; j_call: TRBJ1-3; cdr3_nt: TGTGCCAGCAGCCTCCAGTCTACTGGAAACACCATATATTTT; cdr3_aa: CASSLQSTGNTIYF
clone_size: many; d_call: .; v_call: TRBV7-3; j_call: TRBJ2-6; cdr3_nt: TGTGCCAGCCGGGACACGGGCTCTGGGGCCAACGTCCTGACTTTC; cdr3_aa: CASRDTGSGANVLTF